These 15 T cell receptor beta chains originate from one sample sequenced in a study of blood T cell repertoires in COVID-19. Repertoires were generated with immunoSEQ multiplex PCR, while TCRdb's copy carries only in-frame clones and drops some. The sample has about 170,000 clones, approximately 79% seen once. The sample consisted of peripheral blood. These receptors were obtained from a woman of 80 years or more with acute or convalescent COVID-19.

This clone appeared a few times. The chain employs TRBV5-4 and TRBJ1-5; unclear D gene. This CDR3 is 17 amino acids long. V dropped 0 bases and J dropped 3 bases, with 16 bases sitting between them. CDR1 is SGHNT and CDR2 is YYREEE in the germline V gene (reference sequence). The CDR3 loop is CASSLGNGDFNNQPQHF. Written as DNA, the CDR3 is TGTGCCAGCAGCTTGGGTAACGGGGATTTCAACAATCAGCCCCAGCATTTT.

The chain couples TRBV12-3 or TRBV12-4 to TRBJ1-1; D gene uncertain. Trimming removed 6 bases from V and 6 bases from J, with 14 bases in between. The CDR3 runs 13 residues. The chain's CDR3 is CASRVGAGAEAFF. As DNA, the CDR3 is TGTGCCAGCAGGGTGGGCGCGGGCGCTGAAGCTTTCTTT.

This sequence joins TRBV19 and TRBJ2-2, with D possibly TRBD2 on 6 matching bases. The length of the CDR3 is 14 residues. Germline lookup yields CDR1 LNHDA and CDR2 SQIVND (reference sequence). V lost 4 bases to trimming and J lost 7 bases, with 13 bases between them. CDR3: CASSTLGGGGELFF. The CDR3 DNA is TGTGCCAGTAGTACCCTCGGGGGTGGCGGGGAGCTGTTTTTT.

The gene calls are TRBV9 and TRBJ2-3; D is possibly TRBD1 (5 bases). V was trimmed by 1 base and J by 0 bases, leaving 9 bases between them. Germline assignment: CDR1 SGDLS and CDR2 YYNGEE. CDR3 length: 15 amino acids. The CDR3 nucleotides are TGTGCCAGCAGCGTAAGGGGCTCTAGCACAGATACGCAGTATTTT. Translation: CASSVRGSSTDTQYF. Complete variable domain (other parts from reference TRBV9 and TRBJ2-3): DSGVTQTPKHLITATGQRVTLRCSPRSGDLSVYWYQQSLDQGLQFLIQYYNGEERAKGNILERFSAQQFPDLHSELNLSSLELGDSALYFCASSVRGSSTDTQYFGPGTRLTVL.

The chain is built from TRBV7-3 and TRBJ2-1; TRBD2 aligns across 11 bases. CDR1 and CDR2 from the germline V gene are SGHTA and FQGTGA. The J segment lost 8 bases and the V segment lost 5 bases, leaving 20 bases of the junction unmatched. The CDR3 contains 19 residues. The CDR3 is CASSPSGTSGVPSLDEQFF. CDR3 coding DNA: TGTGCCAGCAGCCCGTCTGGGACTAGCGGAGTCCCTTCATTGGATGAGCAGTTCTTC.

This sequence joins TRBV11-2 and TRBJ1-6; 11 nucleotides agree with TRBD1. V shed 3 bases, J shed 8 bases, and the junction held 6 bases outside the gene matches. Germline CDR1 and CDR2: SGHAT and FQNNGV. The CDR3 is 16 amino acids. The CDR3 region has the DNA TGTGCCAGCAGCTTCCTCGGACAGGGGGCGGATTCACCCCTCCACTTT. It specifies CASSFLGQGADSPLHF.

This clone was found once. The rearrangement links TRBV3-1 (or the pseudogene TRBV3-2) to TRBJ1-4, with D maybe TRBD1 (6 bases). The V gene lost 4 bases and the J gene lost 7 bases, with 19 bases spanning the gap. The CDR3 totals 16 residues. Germline V lookup: CDR1 LGHDT, CDR2 YNNKEL (reference sequence). In nucleotides, the CDR3 is TGTGCCAGCAGCCGAGCTTTACAGGGATCTGGTGAAAAACTGTTTTTT. This sequence encodes CASSRALQGSGEKLFF.

The rearrangement uses TRBV5-4 and TRBJ1-4, with a possible D match to TRBD1 (6 bases). Trimming pared 4 bases from V and 5 bases from J, leaving 15 bases between. Germline V gene data show CDR1 as SGHNT and CDR2 as YYREEE (reference sequence). The CDR3 is 15 amino acids. The CDR3 bases are TGTGCCAGCAGCCAATCGTCGGACAGAAATGAAAAACTGTTTTTT. It encodes CASSQSSDRNEKLFF.

The chain joins TRBV10-3 to TRBJ2-6; 12 bases map to TRBD2. V dropped 0 bases and J dropped 2; count of bases not matched to a gene: 5. Germline assignment: CDR1 ENHRY and CDR2 SYGVKD. The CDR3 contains 19 residues. The DNA of the CDR3 is TGTGCCATCAGTGAGTCGATAGGACTAGCGGGAACTGGGGCCAACGTCCTGACTTTC. Protein: CAISESIGLAGTGANVLTF.

The chain joins TRBV5-1 to TRBJ2-1, with D possibly TRBD1 on 6 matching bases. With 5 bases removed from V and 5 bases from J, the gap between germline ends came to 14 bases. The CDR3 sequence is 14 residues long. Germline V gene lookup returns CDR1 SGHRS and CDR2 YFSETQ. CDR3 protein: CASRFRDNHNEQFF. The CDR3 bases are TGCGCCAGCAGGTTTAGGGACAACCACAATGAGCAGTTCTTC.

There are a few counts of this clone. The gene calls are TRBV7-8 and TRBJ1-2; D may be TRBD1 (6 bases). Trimming stripped 5 bases from V and 8 bases from J, with 9 bases between. Germline lookup yields CDR1 SGHVS and CDR2 FQNEAQ. The CDR3 spans 11 residues. The CDR3 DNA follows: TGTGCCAGCAGCCCGCAGGGGGGCTACACCTTC. Translated, it gives CASSPQGGYTF.

The rearrangement uses TRBV24-1 and TRBJ2-7; 7 nucleotides align to TRBD2. The CDR3 consists of 14 residues. The germline CDR1 and CDR2 sequences are KGHDR and SFDVKD. The V segment lost 4 bases and the J segment 2 bases; nucleotides outside the gene matches: 4. CDR3 nucleotide sequence: TGTGCCACCAGTGACCCCGGGGGGACCTACGAGCAGTACTTC. Protein sequence: CATSDPGGTYEQYF.

This clone was counted once. V and J are TRBV18 and TRBJ1-5; D not certain. Germline V gives CDR1 KGHSH, CDR2 LQKENI. There are 14 residues in the CDR3. Trimming took 5 bases from V and 0 from J, leaving 8 bases between them. In nucleotides, the CDR3 is TGTGCCAGCTCAGGGGAGAATAGCAATCAGCCCCAGCATTTT. Translating gives CASSGENSNQPQHF.

In its sample, this clone was seen once. The J gene is TRBJ2-1, the V gene TRBV9; 9 bases match TRBD1. CDR3 size: 13 residues. Trimming at V came to 5 bases and at J to 7 bases, leaving 4 bases not matched to a gene. Germline lookup yields CDR1 SGDLS and CDR2 YYNGEE. The CDR3 sequence is CASSVDRGNEQFF. The CDR3 DNA reads TGTGCCAGCAGTGTGGACAGGGGTAATGAGCAGTTCTTC.

The V gene is TRBV3-1 (or the pseudogene TRBV3-2), the J gene TRBJ2-7, with 7 nucleotides matching TRBD1. With 0 bases clipped from V and 9 bases from J, the junction kept 5 bases outside the gene matches. The CDR3 runs 13 residues. Germline-derived CDR1 and CDR2 are LGHDT and YNNKEL (reference sequence). DNA of the CDR3: TGTGCCAGCAGCCAAGAATCGACAGGGAGGCAGTACTTC. Translated: CASSQESTGRQYF.